The source of this TCR beta chain is a study of identical twins. MiXCR was run by TCRdb on the 5' RACE reads, yielding one entry per CDR3 protein. This sample has about 890,000 distinct CDR3 sequences, with 9% to 15% found just once. The germline V and J ends were trimmed by 4 bases and 4 bases, with 17 bases remaining between them. The germline V gene has CDR1 LGHDT and CDR2 YNNKEL (reference sequence). The length of the CDR3 is 16 residues. This clonotype was seen more than once but under ten times. The sample was also linked to a second study, of yellow fever vaccine responses in identical twins.

The sequence was collected from a woman under 30 in good health. The chain links TRBV3-1 to TRBJ1-5; possible D gene TRBD1, 5 bases. Sequencing input: PBMCs. Here the CDR3 reads CASSRRGPQGNQPQHF. CDR3 DNA: TGTGCCAGCAGCCGTCGAGGGCCTCAGGGAAATCAGCCCCAGCATTTT.